The clone carrying this TCR beta chain was recorded only once. This specimen belongs to a study of T cell responses to AZD1222 COVID-19 vaccine. This table comes from immunoSEQ multiplex PCR, and its TCRdb copy is limited to in-frame clones, with some not included. Among 110,000 or so clones listed, about 91% were seen once. The input for sequencing was peripheral blood, taken 28 days after the second AZD1222 dose. The source is an adult who received the AZD1222 COVID-19 vaccine.

As DNA, the CDR3 is TGTGCCAGCAGTTTGCAGGGGGCCGGGGAGCTGTTTTTT. Protein sequence: CASSLQGAGELFF. This chain connects TRBV27 to TRBJ2-2; 7 nucleotides line up with TRBD1. The CDR3 contains 13 residues. The germline gives CDR1 MNHEY, CDR2 SMNVEV (reference sequence). The J segment lost 6 bases and the V segment lost 3 bases, leaving 1 base of the junction unmatched.